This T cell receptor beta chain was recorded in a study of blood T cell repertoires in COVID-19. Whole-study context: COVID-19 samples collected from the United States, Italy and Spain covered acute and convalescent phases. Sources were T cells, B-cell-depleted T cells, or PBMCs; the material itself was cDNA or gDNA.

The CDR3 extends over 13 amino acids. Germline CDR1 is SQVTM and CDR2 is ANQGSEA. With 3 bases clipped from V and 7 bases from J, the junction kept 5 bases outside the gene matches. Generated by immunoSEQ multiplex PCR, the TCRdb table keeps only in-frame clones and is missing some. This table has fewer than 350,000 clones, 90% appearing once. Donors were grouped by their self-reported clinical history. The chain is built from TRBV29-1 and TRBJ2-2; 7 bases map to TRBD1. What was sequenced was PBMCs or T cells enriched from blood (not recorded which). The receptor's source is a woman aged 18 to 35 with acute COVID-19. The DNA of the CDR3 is TGCAGCGTTGAGTGGACAGGTCGCGGGGAGCTGTTTTTT. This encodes CSVEWTGRGELFF.